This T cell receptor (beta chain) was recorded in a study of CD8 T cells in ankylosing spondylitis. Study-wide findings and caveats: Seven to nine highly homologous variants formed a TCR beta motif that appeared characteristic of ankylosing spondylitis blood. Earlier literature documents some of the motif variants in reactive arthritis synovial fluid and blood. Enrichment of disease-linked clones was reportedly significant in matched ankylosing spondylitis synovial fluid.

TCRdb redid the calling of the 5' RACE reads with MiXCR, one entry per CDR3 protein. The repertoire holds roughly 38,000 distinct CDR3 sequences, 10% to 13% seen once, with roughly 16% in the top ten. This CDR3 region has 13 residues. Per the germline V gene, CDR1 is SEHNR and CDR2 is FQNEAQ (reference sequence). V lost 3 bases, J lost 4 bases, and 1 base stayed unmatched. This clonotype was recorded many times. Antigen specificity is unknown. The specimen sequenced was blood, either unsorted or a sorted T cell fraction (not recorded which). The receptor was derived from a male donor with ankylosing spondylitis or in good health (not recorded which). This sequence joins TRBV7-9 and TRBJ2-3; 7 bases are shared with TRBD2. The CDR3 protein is CASSFREADTQYF. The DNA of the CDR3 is TGTGCCAGCAGCTTTCGGGAGGCAGATACGCAGTATTTT.